The clone carrying this TCR beta chain occurred many times. Antigen: not known. These data come from a study of T cells after yellow fever vaccination. Germline V gene lookup returns CDR1 MDHEN and CDR2 SYDVKM. The trim removed 4 bases at V and 3 bases at J, leaving 4 bases unmatched. The CDR3 contains 17 residues. 5'RACE template switching added a universal primer site and UMIs to TCR cDNA. TCRdb independently ran MiXCR on the 5' RACE reads; one entry per CDR3 protein. The data show about 30,000 distinct CDR3 sequences, around 4.8% seen once. General study results and limits: A large majority of primary-vaccination clones showed up again after the booster (approximately 96% CD4, around 90% CD8). Relatively few clonotypes were ones that appeared in both CD4 and CD8 compartments. Bulk-population clonotypes that are abundant could appear as contaminants in FACS-sorted repertoires.

The specimen comprised CD8+ T cells sorted from PBMCs, sampled 5 days after the yellow fever booster vaccination. The V call is TRBV28, the J call TRBJ2-2; 14 bases line up with TRBD2. This clonotype was sampled from a man aged 25-45 years who received the YFV17D yellow fever vaccine. The CDR3 loop reads CASSWGLAGAHTGELFF. CDR3 coding DNA: TGTGCCAGCAGTTGGGGACTAGCGGGAGCACACACCGGGGAGCTGTTTTTT. Full variable domain (missing parts from reference TRBV28 and TRBJ2-2): DVKVTQSSRYLVKRTGEKVFLECVQDMDHENMFWYRQDPGLGLRLIYFSYDVKMKEKGDIPEGYSVSREKKERFSLILESASTNQTSMYLCASSWGLAGAHTGELFFGEGSRLTVL.